The source of this TCR beta chain is a study of T-cell reconstitution after alpha-beta-depleted transplantation in children. Preparation of the TCRbeta library was carried out with unique molecular identifiers. TCRdb fed the PCR reads into MiXCR, producing one record per CDR3 protein. The repertoire includes around 530,000 distinct CDR3 sequences, less than 35% of them detected once, and less than 2.5% sits in the top ten. The sequencing used PBMCs from the stem cell graft donor, collected from the stem cell graft. The receptor was derived from a human donor who donated a stem cell graft to a child with aplastic anemia.

The CDR3 DNA reads TGCGCCAGCAGCCAGCCCCCCGGACTAGCGGGAGAGGATGAGCAGTTCTTC. Protein: CASSQPPGLAGEDEQFF. The J gene is TRBJ2-1, the V gene TRBV4-3, with 13 bases lining up with TRBD2. Germline loops: CDR1 LGHNA, CDR2 YSLEER. The CDR3 sequence is 17 residues long. V shed 3 bases, J shed 8 bases, and the junction held 10 bases outside the gene matches.